The 8 T cell receptor beta chains below were found in one sample sequenced in a study of blood T cell repertoires in COVID-19. The repertoire was sequenced with immunoSEQ multiplex PCR; TCRdb's copy has only in-frame clones and lacks some. The sample lists about 410,000 clones, just over 85% occurring once. Sequencing used peripheral blood. All receptors come from a young woman with active or convalescent COVID-19.

The chain has TRBV19 and TRBJ1-4; 10 bases agree with TRBD1. From germline, CDR1 is LNHDA and CDR2 SQIVND (reference sequence). The V and J ends lost 6 bases and 4 bases, in that order; junction bases with no gene match: 11. This CDR3 comprises 17 residues. CDR3 nucleotides: TGTGCCAGTAGGAACCGGGACAGGGGTGTCGGTAATGAAAAACTGTTTTTT. Its protein is CASRNRDRGVGNEKLFF.

This clone showed up just once. The chain employs TRBV10-2 and TRBJ2-7; D might be TRBD2 (6 bases). Deletions cut 4 bases from V and 2 bases from J, with 12 bases between. This CDR3 has 14 residues. Germline CDR1 reads WSHSY; CDR2 reads SAAADI. CDR3 bases: TGCGCCAGCAGTGGGGAACTAGCCCCCTACGAGCAGTACTTC. It is translated as CASSGELAPYEQYF.

The J gene is TRBJ2-1, the V gene TRBV3-1 (or the pseudogene TRBV3-2); 12 nucleotides line up with TRBD2. This CDR3 region has 14 residues. CDR1 and CDR2 (germline): LGHDT, YNNKEL (reference sequence). J lost 4 bases, V lost 5 bases, and 0 bases had no gene match. CDR3 loop: CASSGTSGYNEQFF. The CDR3 region has the DNA TGTGCCAGCAGCGGGACTAGCGGGTACAATGAGCAGTTCTTC.

The chain uses TRBV6-1 and TRBJ1-5; D not resolved. V lost 0 bases to trimming and J lost 3 bases, with 9 bases between them. The germline CDR1 and CDR2 sequences are MNHNS and SASEGT. CDR3 length: 15 residues. This CDR3 reads CASSEAAVNNQPQHF. CDR3 DNA sequence: TGTGCCAGCAGTGAAGCGGCAGTAAACAATCAGCCCCAGCATTTT.

V usage is TRBV6-4 and J usage is TRBJ2-3, with 10 bases matching TRBD2. Per germline, CDR1 MRHNA and CDR2 SNTAGT. This CDR3 has 16 amino acids. J was trimmed by 4 bases and V by 6 bases; bases with no gene match: 10. The CDR3 here is CASSRLGTSDADTQYF. The DNA for the CDR3 is TGTGCCAGCAGCCGGCTGGGGACTAGCGACGCAGATACGCAGTATTTT.

The chain is built from TRBV5-1 and TRBJ1-6; 7 nucleotides align to TRBD1. The ends lost 4 bases at V and 7 bases at J; junction bases unmatched: 11. Germline V gene data show CDR1 as SGHRS and CDR2 as YFSETQ. CDR3 length equals 16 residues. The CDR3 DNA is TGCGCCAGCAGCCTAGCAGGACAGGTCTCCAATTCACCCCTCCACTTT. Amino acids: CASSLAGQVSNSPLHF.

This clone has a single count. This chain links TRBV4-2 with TRBJ2-3; TRBD2 agrees at 10 bases. V dropped 4 bases and J dropped 0; count of bases not matched to a gene: 13. CDR1 is LGHNA and CDR2 is YNFKEQ in the germline V gene. The CDR3 consists of 19 residues. The CDR3 region has the DNA TGTGCCAGCAGCCCTCGTATGTACGGACTAGCGGCGAGCACAGATACGCAGTATTTT. This codes for CASSPRMYGLAASTDTQYF.

The chain has TRBV7-8 and TRBJ2-7, with unresolved D. Trimming stripped 2 bases from V and 3 bases from J, with 11 bases between. In germline, CDR1 is SGHVS, CDR2 FQNEAQ. This CDR3 spans 14 amino acids. The CDR3 region has the DNA TGTGCCAGCAGCTTACCAGATCCGCACTACGAGCAGTACTTC. Encoded protein: CASSLPDPHYEQYF.